This T cell receptor (beta chain) was profiled in a study of T cells in Graves' hyperthyroidism and ophthalmopathy. Study-level results: From stable hyperthyroidism, ophthalmopathy was set apart by a 13 V-J model. Model-based prediction identified ophthalmopathy a median roughly 5.9 months prior to its onset.

The PBMCs were taken from approximately 9 ml of fresh peripheral blood. The CDR3 consists of 12 residues. The V end was cut by 5 bases, the J end by 5 bases, with 11 bases between. The germline CDR1 and CDR2 sequences are DFQATT and SNEGSKA (reference sequence). Template material for amplifying TCR beta CDR3 regions consisted of RNA transcripts. HTBI primers were employed in a first-round RT-PCR of the TCR CDR3. One entry per CDR3 protein results from TCRdb running MiXCR on the multiplex PCR reads. The data hold approximately 590,000 distinct CDR3 sequences, with about a sixth observed a single time. This clonotype was counted ten times or more. Its cognate antigen is unknown.

Sequencing was done on a sample of blood. This clonotype was sampled from a woman in her 30s with Graves' hyperthyroidism. The chain employs TRBV20-1 and TRBJ2-3; D not certain. The CDR3 coding sequence is TGCAGTGCTTACCAATGGGAAGATACGCAGTATTTT. This encodes CSAYQWEDTQYF.